Listed here are 26 T cell receptor beta chains from one sample, sequenced in a study of control samples from healthy donors and cancer patients. Clones were sequenced by immunoSEQ multiplex PCR, and TCRdb holds only the in-frame ones, with some missing. The sample has approximately 110,000 clones; around 82% are singletons. The sample consisted of blood. Every receptor here comes from a woman aged 45-59 years in good health.

The chain recombines TRBV5-1 with TRBJ1-5; 8 nucleotides match TRBD1. The CDR3 spans 14 residues. Germline assignment: CDR1 SGHRS and CDR2 YFSETQ. The trim removed 2 bases at V and 6 bases at J, leaving 4 bases unmatched. The CDR3 loop reads CASSFGQGVQPQHF. CDR3 nucleotides: TGCGCCAGCAGCTTCGGACAGGGTGTTCAGCCCCAGCATTTT.

This chain connects TRBV6-5 to TRBJ1-2, with D possibly being TRBD1 (6 bases). Trimming left V 7 bases short and J 5 bases short, with 17 bases between. The CDR3 contains 14 residues. Per germline, CDR1 MNHEY and CDR2 SVGAGI. CDR3 nucleotide sequence: TGTGCCAGCATAAAGGGACCAGGGGAATATGGCTACACCTTC. As protein: CASIKGPGEYGYTF.

The rearrangement uses TRBV19 and TRBJ2-7; D gene ambiguous. Germline V gene lookup returns CDR1 LNHDA and CDR2 SQIVND (reference sequence). The V and J ends lost 1 base and 4 bases respectively, with 11 bases between them. This CDR3 has 14 residues. In DNA, the CDR3 is TGTGCCAGTAGTATAGGTGGGCAGGTGTACGAGCAGTACTTC. Protein product: CASSIGGQVYEQYF.

The CDR3, as DNA: TGTGCCAGCAGCCGGGACATTCGGAATTCACCCCTCCACTTT. Translating gives CASSRDIRNSPLHF. This sequence joins TRBV7-3 and TRBJ1-6; TRBD1 might be the D (6 bases). Germline V gives CDR1 SGHTA, CDR2 FQGTGA. The V end lost 5 bases, the J end lost 7 bases, and 12 bases lay between the germline ends. The CDR3 contains 14 residues.

The rearrangement links TRBV9 to TRBJ2-1; 11 bases line up with TRBD2. V was pared by 4 bases and J by 0 bases, with 15 bases of the junction left unmatched. The V gene's germline CDR1 is SGDLS and CDR2 YYNGEE. This CDR3 comprises 20 residues. Written as DNA, the CDR3 is TGTGCCAGCAGCACGCGCCAACTAGCGGGAGAGTCTAGCTCCTACAATGAGCAGTTCTTC. This encodes CASSTRQLAGESSSYNEQFF.

The chain recombines TRBV5-1 with TRBJ1-4; D is possibly TRBD1 (6 bases). Germline lookup yields CDR1 SGHRS and CDR2 YFSETQ. This CDR3 has 18 amino acids. Trimming shortened V by 4 bases and J by 8 bases, and 27 bases separated the two germline ends. The CDR3: CASSGSIRQAGPGEKLFF. For the CDR3, the DNA is TGCGCCAGCAGCGGTTCCATTAGACAGGCCGGCCCGGGAGAAAAACTGTTTTTT.

Of note for this clone: Other DNA sequences of this sample code for an identical CDR3. The chain combines TRBV9 with TRBJ2-7; no clear D gene. The ends were cut back, 4 bases at V and 0 bases at J, with 11 bases in the middle. The V gene's germline CDR1 is SGDLS and CDR2 YYNGEE. CDR3 length equals 14 residues. The DNA for the CDR3 is TGTGCCAGCAGCACGAGTCTCAGCTCCTACGAGCAGTACTTC. Encoded protein: CASSTSLSSYEQYF.

The chain links TRBV28 to TRBJ1-1, with unresolved D. The CDR3 runs 14 residues. CDR1 MDHEN and CDR2 SYDVKM come from the germline V gene. V lost 2 bases and J lost 2, with 9 bases in between. For the CDR3, the DNA is TGTGCCAGCAGTTTAGTCCGGGTAAACACTGAAGCTTTCTTT. It translates to CASSLVRVNTEAFF.

This clone appeared a few times. The chain has TRBV11-1 and TRBJ2-1; D possibly corresponds to TRBD1 (7 bases). Germline-derived CDR1 and CDR2 are SGHAT and FQDESV (reference sequence). The CDR3 length is 14 residues. The V end was cut by 6 bases, the J end by 7 bases, with 16 bases between. CDR3 protein: CASRLTGDLNEQFF. Written as DNA, the CDR3 is TGTGCCAGCAGGTTAACAGGGGACTTGAATGAGCAGTTCTTC.

The chain is built from TRBV7-2 and TRBJ2-7, with TRBD2 identical over 14 bases. The V segment lost 5 bases and the J segment 4 bases; nucleotides outside the gene matches: 7. The germline V gene has CDR1 SGHTA and CDR2 FQGNSA. CDR3 length equals 16 residues. DNA of the CDR3: TGTGCCAGCAGCCTGGGACTAGCGGGAGCAGGGTACGAGCAGTACTTC. It encodes CASSLGLAGAGYEQYF.

This chain connects TRBV23-1 to TRBJ1-4; 10 bases align to TRBD1. TRBV23-1 carries the ORF label, with uncertain function. The CDR3 contains 15 residues. Germline trimming cut 6 bases from V and 2 bases from J; bases unmatched to any gene: 3. CDR3 amino acids: CASSGTGETNEKLFF. CDR3 coding DNA: TGCGCCAGCAGCGGGACAGGGGAGACTAATGAAAAACTGTTTTTT.

The chain employs TRBV20-1 and TRBJ1-2; D gene unclear. Trimming took off 3 bases at V and 4 bases at J, with 15 bases between the two ends. The germline V gene has CDR1 DFQATT and CDR2 SNEGSKA (reference sequence). This CDR3 contains 14 residues. As DNA, the CDR3 is TGCAGTGCTAGTGTCCAATGGGGAGGCTATGGCTACACCTTC. This translates into CSASVQWGGYGYTF.

This chain uses TRBV6-5 with TRBJ2-1, with 16 bases matching TRBD2. The CDR3 sequence is 13 residues long. V shed 6 bases and J 13 bases; nucleotides not matched to a gene: 3. The germline V gene encodes CDR1 MNHEY and CDR2 SVGAGI. The CDR3 region is CASSGTSGGAQFF. The CDR3 DNA follows: TGTGCCAGCAGCGGGACTAGCGGGGGGGCCCAGTTCTTC.

The V call is TRBV13, the J call TRBJ2-5, with D perhaps matching TRBD2 (5 bases). V was pared by 8 bases and J by 9 bases, with 19 bases between. CDR1 is PRHDT and CDR2 is FYEKMQ in the germline V gene (reference sequence). The CDR3 sequence is 13 residues long. The chain's CDR3 is CASRRNPQRAQYF. The CDR3, as DNA: TGTGCCAGCCGGAGGAACCCGCAGAGGGCCCAGTACTTC.

This clone is deemed medium-sized. The chain couples TRBV6-5 to TRBJ2-7, with a tentative D call TRBD2 (5 bases). Trimming took off 6 bases at V and 1 base at J, with 16 bases between the two ends. The CDR3 runs to 15 residues. Germline CDR1 is MNHEY and CDR2 is SVGAGI. The CDR3 region has the DNA TGTGCCAGCAGCACGGACTGGGGAGAATCCTACGAGCAGTACTTC. It specifies CASSTDWGESYEQYF.

The chain links TRBV12-3 or TRBV12-4 to TRBJ1-1; D may be TRBD1 (5 bases). This CDR3 has 13 residues. Trimming took 4 bases from V and 4 from J, leaving 10 bases between them. The CDR3 loop is CASSWGLSTEAFF. The CDR3 DNA reads as TGTGCCAGCAGTTGGGGGTTGAGCACTGAAGCTTTCTTT.

This chain connects TRBV19 to TRBJ1-6; no firm D call. The CDR3 contains 13 residues. The V gene lost 5 bases and the J gene lost 10 bases, with 12 bases spanning the gap. The germline V gene encodes CDR1 LNHDA and CDR2 SQIVND (reference sequence). CDR3 protein: CASSSTEKSPLHF. The CDR3 DNA reads TGTGCCAGTAGTTCAACAGAGAAATCACCCCTCCACTTT.

The CDR3 reads CASTKEWRSNTEAFF. CDR3 sequence (DNA): TGTGCCAGCACCAAAGAGTGGAGATCTAACACTGAAGCTTTCTTT. V usage is TRBV2 and J usage is TRBJ1-1; D call uncertain. Germline CDR1 is SNHLY and CDR2 is FYNNEI. V lost 7 bases to trimming and J lost 2 bases, with 17 bases between them. The CDR3 extends over 15 amino acids.

The gene calls are TRBV5-1 and TRBJ1-6; D gene unclear. This CDR3 has 17 amino acids. With 0 bases removed from V and 0 bases from J, the gap between germline ends came to 10 bases. Germline loops: CDR1 SGHRS, CDR2 YFSETQ. This chain's CDR3 is CASSLDPSRSYNSPLHF. CDR3 DNA sequence: TGCGCCAGCAGCTTGGACCCAAGCCGCTCCTATAATTCACCCCTCCACTTT.

The chain joins TRBV21-1 to TRBJ2-7; TRBD2 is the table's D call and was not checked against the DNA. TRBV21-1 is tagged as a pseudogene. The length of the CDR3 is 14 residues. CDR3 sequence (DNA): TGTGCCAGCAGCTGGGCGGGCGTCCCTCTGGAGCAGTACTTC. Translation gives CASSWAGVPLEQYF.

V gene TRBV6-6 combines with J gene TRBJ2-3; D uncertain. Germline assignment: CDR1 MNHNY and CDR2 SVGAGI (reference sequence). The CDR3 runs to 13 residues. The V gene lost 6 bases and the J gene lost 2 bases, with 9 bases spanning the gap. CDR3 amino acids: CASSRVYTDTQYF. The CDR3 DNA reads TGTGCCAGCAGCCGGGTCTACACAGATACGCAGTATTTT.

This clone was seen more than once but under ten times. CDR3 nucleotide sequence: TGTGCCAGCAGCTTGGGGCCTACGTCTTGGCCCCAGCATTTT. Protein product: CASSLGPTSWPQHF. V gene TRBV5-4 combines with J gene TRBJ1-5; no clear D. Between the trimmed V and J ends, which lost 0 bases and 9 bases, there was a span of 13 bases. This CDR3 is 14 amino acids long. Looked up from germline, CDR1 is SGHNT and CDR2 is YYREEE (reference sequence).

This clone was counted once. The CDR3 DNA sequence: TGTGCCAGCAGCACGGTCTGGAACACTGAAGCTTTCTTT. It encodes CASSTVWNTEAFF. V and J are TRBV12-3 or TRBV12-4 and TRBJ1-1; the D is unclear. The germline V and J ends were trimmed by 6 bases and 1 base, with 9 bases remaining between them. This CDR3 comprises 13 residues.

This chain connects TRBV28 to TRBJ1-6; D is perhaps TRBD1 (6 bases). Germline V lookup: CDR1 MDHEN, CDR2 SYDVKM. The CDR3 extends over 18 amino acids. The germline V and J ends were trimmed by 2 bases and 4 bases, with 18 bases remaining between them. Written as DNA, the CDR3 is TGTGCCAGCAGTTTAGCCGCTTGGGGGGGCCTTTATAATTCACCCCTCCACTTT. This gives the protein CASSLAAWGGLYNSPLHF.

The CDR3 coding sequence is TGTGCCAGCAGTCGGACTAGCGGCGAGCAGTACTTC. This encodes CASSRTSGEQYF. V gene TRBV5-5 combines with J gene TRBJ2-7; 10 bases map to TRBD2. The ends lost 5 bases at V and 6 bases at J; junction bases unmatched: 2. The CDR3 consists of 12 residues. Germline CDR1 reads SGHKS; CDR2 reads YYEKEE (reference sequence).

The genes are TRBV6-2 or TRBV6-3 and TRBJ2-7; D ambiguous. Germline lookup yields CDR1 MNHEY and CDR2 SVGEGT. This CDR3 contains 14 residues. V gave up 0 bases and J gave up 5 bases, with 11 bases separating them. In nucleotides, the CDR3 is TGTGCCAGCAGTTACTCGACGCTAGGTGACGAGCAGTACTTC. It codes for CASSYSTLGDEQYF.